The clone carrying this TCR beta chain was seen more than once but under ten times. Its matching antigen is unknown. Because the CDR3's place on the DNA is in doubt, the DNA is left out and the CDR3 is given as listed by TCRdb. Molecular-barcoded quantitative 5'-RACE produced these TCR beta libraries. Via MiXCR, TCRdb re-called the 5' RACE reads, giving one row per CDR3 protein. The sample holds approximately 500,000 distinct CDR3 sequences, roughly 13% seen once. The data were taken from a study of CD8 T cells in ankylosing spondylitis. General study findings and limits: Blood from ankylosing spondylitis patients appeared to carry a characteristic roughly eight-variant TCR beta motif. Some motif variants were previously reported in reactive arthritis synovial fluid and blood. Reported data indicate significant enrichment of disease-linked clones within matched ankylosing spondylitis synovial fluid. Disease-associated clones were CD8+ and fairly uncommon in peripheral blood.

The CDR3 has 15 amino acids, counting both end residues. From germline, CDR1 is MNHEY and CDR2 SMNVEV (reference sequence). Sequencing used blood, either unsorted or a sorted T cell fraction (not recorded which). The receptor comes from a male donor with ankylosing spondylitis. The V gene is TRBV27, the J gene TRBJ1-1; no DNA check was done on the table's D call, TRBD1. This CDR3 is CASSSSTGYNTEAFF.